This passage covers 16 T cell receptor beta chains from one sample sequenced in a study of shared clonotypes between healthy human individuals. Terminally differentiated effector memory CD45RA+ cells were excluded by CCR7 positive selection of CD45RO-negative cells. Libraries were prepared by immunoSEQ multiplex PCR; TCRdb keeps only in-frame clonotypes and omits some of them. The repertoire consists of about 610,000 clones, with roughly 96% occurring once and the leading ten covering roughly 0.1%. Sequencing used naive CD8+ T cells sorted from blood. The receptor source for this set is a young woman in good health.

The gene calls are TRBV4-1 and TRBJ2-7, with D hard to call. Per the germline V gene, CDR1 is MGHRA and CDR2 is YSYEKL. The V end lost 4 bases, the J end lost 2 bases, and 18 bases lay between the germline ends. The CDR3 sequence is 16 residues long. The CDR3 bases are TGCGCCAGCAGCCCCCCGCGTATGGGTAACGCCTACGAGCAGTACTTC. It encodes CASSPPRMGNAYEQYF.

The rearrangement links TRBV7-2 to TRBJ2-1; 10 bases fit TRBD2. This CDR3 comprises 17 residues. Germline CDR1 reads SGHTA; CDR2 reads FQGNSA. Trimming at V came to 4 bases and at J to 0 bases, leaving 6 bases not matched to a gene. CDR3 sequence reads: CASSSAPSGSSYNEQFF. CDR3 in DNA: TGTGCCAGCAGCTCTGCCCCTAGCGGGAGCTCCTACAATGAGCAGTTCTTC.

This chain links TRBV28 with TRBJ1-1; D uncertain. The CDR3 loop spans 13 amino acids. Trimming left V 3 bases short and J 8 bases short, with 13 bases between. Germline lookup yields CDR1 MDHEN and CDR2 SYDVKM. CDR3 in amino acids: CASSFVTLGEAFF. In DNA form, the CDR3 reads TGTGCCAGCAGTTTTGTGACGTTGGGGGAAGCTTTCTTT.

The V gene is TRBV13, the J gene TRBJ2-7; the match to TRBD1 covers 8 bases. The CDR3 covers 16 residues. The germline V gene encodes CDR1 PRHDT and CDR2 FYEKMQ (reference sequence). V gave up 5 bases and J gave up 2 bases; unmatched junction bases: 11. The CDR3 DNA sequence: TGTGCCAGCAGCATCGGGACAGGCCTAGAGGCCTACGAGCAGTACTTC. Translated: CASSIGTGLEAYEQYF.

The rearrangement links TRBV11-2 to TRBJ2-7, with 11 bases aligning to TRBD1. The CDR3 sequence is 16 residues long. Germline V gene sequence: CDR1 SGHAT, CDR2 FQNNGV. V lost 5 bases and J lost 3; bases outside the gene matches: 9. DNA of the CDR3: TGTGCCAGCAGCAAACCGCGGACAGGGGGCAGCTACGAGCAGTACTTC. This translates into CASSKPRTGGSYEQYF. The variable domain in full, completed from reference TRBV11-2 and TRBJ2-7, reads EAGVAQSPRYKIIEKRQSVAFWCNPISGHATLYWYQQILGQGPKLLIQFQNNGVVDDSQLPKDRFSAERLKGVDSTLKIQPAKLEDSAVYLCASSKPRTGGSYEQYFGPGTRLTVT.

The chain recombines TRBV6-1 with TRBJ2-1; D ambiguous. CDR3 length: 17 residues. Per germline, CDR1 MNHNS and CDR2 SASEGT. The ends were cut back, 0 bases at V and 3 bases at J, with 15 bases in the middle. CDR3 protein: CASSEAQLGSFYNEQFF. CDR3 in DNA: TGTGCCAGCAGTGAAGCGCAGTTGGGTAGCTTCTACAATGAGCAGTTCTTC.

The chain employs TRBV5-6 and TRBJ2-7; maybe TRBD2 (6 bases). CDR3 size: 15 residues. Germline values: CDR1 SGHDT, CDR2 YYEEEE. Trimming took off 0 bases at V and 3 bases at J, with 13 bases between the two ends. The CDR3 region has the DNA TGTGCCAGCAGCTTGGGGGGACTTCGAAACTACGAGCAGTACTTC. This gives the protein CASSLGGLRNYEQYF.

The chain joins TRBV19 to TRBJ2-3; D is possibly TRBD1 (6 bases). This CDR3 has 15 amino acids. Trimming removed 6 bases from V and 6 bases from J, with 19 bases in between. The V gene's germline CDR1 is LNHDA and CDR2 SQIVND (reference sequence). The CDR3 DNA follows: TGTGCCAGTAGCGATTGGACAGCGAGCTTCGATACGCAGTATTTT. This gives the protein CASSDWTASFDTQYF.

This clone was counted once. The rearrangement links TRBV25-1 to TRBJ2-2; D may be TRBD2 (5 bases). The V end lost 4 bases, the J end lost 6 bases, and 9 bases lay between the germline ends. CDR3 length: 13 amino acids. Germline assignment: CDR1 MGHDK and CDR2 SYGVNS. DNA for the CDR3: TGTGCCAGCAGTGTCGGGGTAGCCGGGGAGCTGTTTTTT. It translates to CASSVGVAGELFF.

Only one count was recorded for this clone. The chain links TRBV2 to TRBJ2-7; 8 bases agree with TRBD1. CDR3 length: 14 residues. Germline V gene lookup returns CDR1 SNHLY and CDR2 FYNNEI. V dropped 5 bases and J dropped 0; count of bases not matched to a gene: 3. CDR3 DNA: TGTGCCAGCAGTACAGGGGGTCACTCCTACGAGCAGTACTTC. Translated, it gives CASSTGGHSYEQYF. The full variable domain, completed using reference TRBV2 and TRBJ2-7, is EPEVTQTPSHQVTQMGQEVILRCVPISNHLYFYWYRQILGQKVEFLVSFYNNEISEKSEIFDDQFSVERPDGSNFTLKIRSTKLEDSAMYFCASSTGGHSYEQYFGPGTRLTVT.

This chain uses TRBV28 with TRBJ2-3; the match to TRBD2 covers 10 bases. V lost 7 bases to trimming and J lost 2 bases; unmatched junction nucleotides: 15. The germline gives CDR1 MDHEN, CDR2 SYDVKM. The CDR3 loop spans 18 amino acids. The CDR3 DNA is TGTGCCAGCACCCCCGGGCTAGCGGGAGACAAACCCACAGATACGCAGTATTTT. Its protein is CASTPGLAGDKPTDTQYF.

J is TRBJ2-1 and V is TRBV7-9, with 15 bases fitting TRBD2. Trimming took 5 bases from V and 9 from J; bases not matched to a gene: 5. The germline V gene has CDR1 SEHNR and CDR2 FQNEAQ (reference sequence). CDR3 length: 15 residues. As DNA, the CDR3 is TGTGCCAGCAGCCCGGGACTAGCGGGAGGCATTGAGCAGTTCTTC. Residues: CASSPGLAGGIEQFF.

The chain carries TRBV29-1 and TRBJ2-7; D possibly matches TRBD1 or TRBD2 (5 bases each). Germline V gene sequence: CDR1 SQVTM, CDR2 ANQGSEA. The CDR3 is made up of 13 amino acids. Trimming took 5 bases from V and 2 from J, leaving 13 bases between them. The CDR3 is CSVLWGSPYEQYF. CDR3 in DNA: TGCAGCGTTTTATGGGGGTCCCCCTACGAGCAGTACTTC.

CDR3 amino acids: CASSLARQLGGNTIYF. CDR3 nucleotides: TGTGCCAGCAGCTTGGCCCGGCAGCTAGGGGGAAACACCATATATTTT. The chain combines TRBV5-5 with TRBJ1-3; D uncertain. This CDR3 has 16 residues. Germline-derived CDR1 and CDR2 are SGHKS and YYEKEE (reference sequence). Trimming cost V 0 bases and J 4 bases, with 14 bases left between them.

The chain employs TRBV27 and TRBJ2-3, with unresolved D. This CDR3 region has 14 residues. Germline CDR1 MNHEY, CDR2 SMNVEV (reference sequence). Trimming left V 1 base short and J 2 bases short, with 7 bases between. The chain's CDR3 is CASSLFPDTDTQYF. CDR3 in DNA: TGTGCCAGCAGTTTATTCCCGGACACAGATACGCAGTATTTT.

The chain combines TRBV15 with TRBJ2-2; a weak D match, TRBD2 (6 bases). The CDR3 contains 12 residues. Germline CDR1 is LNHNV and CDR2 is YYDKDF (reference sequence). V lost 6 bases and J 7 bases, leaving 9 bases between the germline ends. CDR3 DNA sequence: TGTGCCACCAGTCAGACTAGCGGGGAGCTGTTTTTT. Amino acids: CATSQTSGELFF. Complete variable domain (other parts from reference TRBV15 and TRBJ2-2): DAMVIQNPRYQVTQFGKPVTLSCSQTLNHNVMYWYQQKSSQAPKLLFHYYDKDFNNEADTPDNFQSRRPNTSFCFLDIRSPGLGDTAMYLCATSQTSGELFFGEGSRLTVL.